This T cell receptor (beta chain) was obtained from a study of naive and memory T cell subsets. Only a few counts were recorded for this clonotype. This CDR3 has 18 amino acids. Trimming stripped 3 bases from V and 1 base from J, with 19 bases between. Germline loops: CDR1 KGHSH, CDR2 LQKENI. An equimolar mix of two oligonucleotides served as the beta constant-region primer for TRBC1 and TRBC2. MiXCR, run by TCRdb on the UMI-ligation and nested PCR reads, gives a single entry per CDR3 protein. The repertoire holds about 150,000 distinct CDR3 sequences, with approximately 17% as singletons. The rearrangement joins TRBV18 to TRBJ2-4; D not certain. The sample taken for sequencing was naive CD4+ T cells from blood. This sequence was found in a human donor in good health. CDR3 in DNA: TGTGCCAGCTCACCCTTACAAGGGCTATGGTTCGCCAAAAACATTCAGTACTTC. Its protein is CASSPLQGLWFAKNIQYF.